Below are 4 T cell receptor beta chains sequenced from a single sample in a study of blood T cell repertoires in COVID-19. Sequencing was performed with immunoSEQ multiplex PCR; in TCRdb, only in-frame clones are kept and a portion is missing. The sample yields approximately 96,000 clones, over 70% seen once. Sequencing used peripheral blood. These receptors were obtained from a woman over 75 with acute or convalescent COVID-19.

To note about this clone: One junction end does not reproduce the germline sequence, and a read error may be involved. This chain links TRBV24-1 with TRBJ2-3; 11 bases map to TRBD2. This CDR3 region has 17 residues. Germline V gene sequence: CDR1 KGHDR, CDR2 SFDVKD. Written as DNA, the CDR3 is TGTGCCACCAGTGATAAACTAGCGGGGGCTAGCACAGGTACGCAGTATTTT. It specifies CATSDKLAGASTGTQYF.

This chain links TRBV3-1 (or the pseudogene TRBV3-2) with TRBJ2-2, with 11 nucleotides matching TRBD2. This CDR3 spans 18 amino acids. The germline V gene encodes CDR1 LGHDT and CDR2 YNNKEL (reference sequence). Unmatched junction bases numbered 9, after V lost 4 bases and J lost 2 bases. In DNA form, the CDR3 reads TGTGCCAGCAGCCGGACTAGCGGGTCCGTGAGTAACACCGGGGAGCTGTTTTTT. Encoded protein: CASSRTSGSVSNTGELFF.

This clone was observed a single time. The V gene is TRBV5-1, the J gene TRBJ2-2; the D gene is possibly TRBD1 (5 bases). The CDR3 has 13 residues. The germline V and J ends were trimmed by 6 bases and 6 bases, with 12 bases remaining between them. The germline V gene has CDR1 SGHRS and CDR2 YFSETQ. CDR3 sequence (DNA): TGCGCCAGCACGGATCAGGGTGCCGGGGAGCTGTTTTTT. Amino acids: CASTDQGAGELFF.

This clone was found once. The V gene is TRBV27, the J gene TRBJ2-1; 7 positions agree with TRBD1. CDR3 length equals 16 residues. Germline lookup yields CDR1 MNHEY and CDR2 SMNVEV (reference sequence). Trimming at V came to 6 bases and at J to 7 bases, leaving 15 bases not matched to a gene. DNA of the CDR3: TGTGCCAGCAGCCTAATAGAAGGGGGCAAAAGGAATGAGCAGTTCTTC. Its translation: CASSLIEGGKRNEQFF.